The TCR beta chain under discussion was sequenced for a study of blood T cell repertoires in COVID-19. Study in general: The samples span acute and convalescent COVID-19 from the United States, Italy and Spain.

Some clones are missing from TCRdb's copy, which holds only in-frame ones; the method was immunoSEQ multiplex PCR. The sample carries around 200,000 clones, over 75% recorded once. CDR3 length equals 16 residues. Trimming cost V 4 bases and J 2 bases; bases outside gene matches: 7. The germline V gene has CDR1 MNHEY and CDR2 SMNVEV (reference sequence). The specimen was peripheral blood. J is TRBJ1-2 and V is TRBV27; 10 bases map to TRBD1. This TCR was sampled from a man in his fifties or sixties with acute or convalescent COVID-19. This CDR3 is CASSSVRDRGNYGYTF. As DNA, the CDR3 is TGTGCCAGCAGTTCTGTCCGGGACAGGGGCAACTATGGCTACACCTTC.